This T cell receptor beta chain was profiled in a study of blood T cell repertoires in COVID-19. Study-level background: The cDNA or gDNA used as material had been derived from T cells, B-cell-depleted T cells, or PBMCs.

This CDR3 is built from 15 residues. Trimming shortened V by 6 bases and J by 1 base, and 15 bases separated the two germline ends. CDR1 is MNHEY and CDR2 is SVGAGI in the germline V gene. Original processing methods: From reference gene primer amplification, estimates of nucleated cell counts were derived. Profiling relied on immunoSEQ multiplex PCR, and the TCRdb table lists in-frame clones only, not all of them. V, J and clone size are taken as reported in that table, and D and trimming were inferred from the DNA itself. The sample has 140,000 to 150,000 clones; approximately 91% are singletons. The chain has TRBV6-5 and TRBJ1-1, with D perhaps matching TRBD1 (6 bases). Sequences were obtained from peripheral blood. The TCR was taken from a man aged 65-85 years with acute or convalescent COVID-19. CDR3 nucleotides: TGTGCCAGCAGCGGGGACATACTATCGAACACTGAAGCTTTCTTT. It yields the protein CASSGDILSNTEAFF.